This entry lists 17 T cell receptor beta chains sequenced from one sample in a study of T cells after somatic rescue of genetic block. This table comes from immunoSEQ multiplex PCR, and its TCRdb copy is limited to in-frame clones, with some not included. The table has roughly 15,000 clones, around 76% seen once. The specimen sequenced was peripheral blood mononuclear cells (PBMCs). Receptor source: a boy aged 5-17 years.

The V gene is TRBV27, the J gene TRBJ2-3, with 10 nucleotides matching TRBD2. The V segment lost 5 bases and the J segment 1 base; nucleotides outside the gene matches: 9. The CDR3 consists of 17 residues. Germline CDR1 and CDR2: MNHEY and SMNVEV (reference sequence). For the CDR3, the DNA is TGTGCCAGCAGTGCACCAAGAACTAGCGGGGGCACAGATACGCAGTATTTT. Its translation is CASSAPRTSGGTDTQYF.

The CDR3 DNA follows: TGTGCCATCAGTCCGAGGACGGAGAACACTGAAGCTTTCTTT. This gives the protein CAISPRTENTEAFF. The J gene is TRBJ1-1, the V gene TRBV10-3; D unclear. The ends were cut back, 5 bases at V and 1 base at J, with 11 bases in the middle. This CDR3 region has 14 residues. In germline, CDR1 is ENHRY, CDR2 SYGVKD.

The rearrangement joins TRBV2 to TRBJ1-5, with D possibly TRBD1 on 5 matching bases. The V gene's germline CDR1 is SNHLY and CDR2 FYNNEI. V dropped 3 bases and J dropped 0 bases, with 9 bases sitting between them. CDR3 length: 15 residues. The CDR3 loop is CASSDGDVSNQPQHF. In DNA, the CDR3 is TGTGCCAGCAGTGACGGGGACGTTAGCAATCAGCCCCAGCATTTT.

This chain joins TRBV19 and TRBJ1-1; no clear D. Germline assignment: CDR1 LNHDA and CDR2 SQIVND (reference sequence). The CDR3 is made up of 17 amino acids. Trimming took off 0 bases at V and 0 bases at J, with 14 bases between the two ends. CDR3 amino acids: CASSIDYRGGVNTEAFF. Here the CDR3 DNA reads TGTGCCAGTAGTATAGATTATCGCGGCGGGGTGAACACTGAAGCTTTCTTT.

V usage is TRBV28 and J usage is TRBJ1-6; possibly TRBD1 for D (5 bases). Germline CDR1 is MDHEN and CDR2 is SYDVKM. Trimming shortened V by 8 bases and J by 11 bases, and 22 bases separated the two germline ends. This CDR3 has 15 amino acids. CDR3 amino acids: CASGYRGVFLTPLHF. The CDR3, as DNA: TGTGCCAGCGGATACAGAGGGGTCTTTCTGACACCCCTCCACTTT.

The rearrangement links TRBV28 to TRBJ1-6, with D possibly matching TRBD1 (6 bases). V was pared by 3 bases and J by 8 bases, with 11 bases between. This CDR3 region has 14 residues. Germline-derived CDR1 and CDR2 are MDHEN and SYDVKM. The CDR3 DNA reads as TGTGCCAGCAGTTTTTGGGGGGCCTATTCACCCCTCCACTTT. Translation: CASSFWGAYSPLHF.

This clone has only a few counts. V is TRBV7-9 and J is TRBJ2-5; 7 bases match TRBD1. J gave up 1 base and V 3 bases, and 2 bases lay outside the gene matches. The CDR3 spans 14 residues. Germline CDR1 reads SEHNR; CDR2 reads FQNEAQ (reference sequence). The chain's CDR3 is CASSFGQVQETQYF. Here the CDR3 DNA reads TGTGCCAGCAGCTTTGGACAGGTCCAAGAGACCCAGTACTTC.

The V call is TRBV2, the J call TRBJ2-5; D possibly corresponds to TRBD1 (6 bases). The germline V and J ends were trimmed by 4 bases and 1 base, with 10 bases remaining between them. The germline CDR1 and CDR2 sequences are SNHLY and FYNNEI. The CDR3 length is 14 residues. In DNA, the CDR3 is TGTGCCAGCAGTGTTCAGGGGTTCCAAGAGACCCAGTACTTC. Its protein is CASSVQGFQETQYF. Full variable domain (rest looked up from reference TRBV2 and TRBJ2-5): EPEVTQTPSHQVTQMGQEVILRCVPISNHLYFYWYRQILGQKVEFLVSFYNNEISEKSEIFDDQFSVERPDGSNFTLKIRSTKLEDSAMYFCASSVQGFQETQYFGPGTRLLVL.

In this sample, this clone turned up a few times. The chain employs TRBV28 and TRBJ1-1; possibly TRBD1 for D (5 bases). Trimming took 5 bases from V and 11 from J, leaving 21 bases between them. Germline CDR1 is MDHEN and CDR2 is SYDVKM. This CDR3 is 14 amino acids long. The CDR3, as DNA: TGTGCCAGCAGTCCCCCTGCCGACAGACCCGGGGCTTTCTTT. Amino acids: CASSPPADRPGAFF.

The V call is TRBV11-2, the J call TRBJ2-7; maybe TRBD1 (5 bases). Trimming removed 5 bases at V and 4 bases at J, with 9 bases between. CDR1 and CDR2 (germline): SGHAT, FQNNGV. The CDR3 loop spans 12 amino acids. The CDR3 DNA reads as TGTGCCAGCAGCCGAGACAGATACGAGCAGTACTTC. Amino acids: CASSRDRYEQYF.

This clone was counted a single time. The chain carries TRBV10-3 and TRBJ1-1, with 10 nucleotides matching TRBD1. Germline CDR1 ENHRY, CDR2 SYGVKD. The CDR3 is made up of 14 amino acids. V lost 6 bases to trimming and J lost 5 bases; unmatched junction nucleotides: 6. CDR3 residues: CAISPTGGETEAFF. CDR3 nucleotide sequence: TGTGCCATCAGCCCGACAGGGGGCGAAACTGAAGCTTTCTTT.

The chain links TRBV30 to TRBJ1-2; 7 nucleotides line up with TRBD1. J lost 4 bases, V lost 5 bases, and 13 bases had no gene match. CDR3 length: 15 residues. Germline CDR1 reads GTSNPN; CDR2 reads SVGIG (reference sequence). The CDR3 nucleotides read TGTGCCTGGGCGGACCATTACAGGGGCTCCTATGGCTACACCTTC. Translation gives CAWADHYRGSYGYTF.

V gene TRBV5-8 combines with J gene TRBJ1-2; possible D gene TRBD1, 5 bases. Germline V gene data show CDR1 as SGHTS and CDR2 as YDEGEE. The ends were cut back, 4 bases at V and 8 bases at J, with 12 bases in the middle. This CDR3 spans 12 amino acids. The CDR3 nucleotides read TGTGCCAGCAGCCTCGGGACTCGAGGCTACACCTTC. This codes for CASSLGTRGYTF. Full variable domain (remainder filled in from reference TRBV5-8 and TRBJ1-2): EAGVTQSPTHLIKTRGQQATLRCSPISGHTSVYWYQQALGLGLQFLLWYDEGEERNRGNFPPRFSGRQFPNYSSELNVNALELEDSALYLCASSLGTRGYTFGSGTRLTVV.

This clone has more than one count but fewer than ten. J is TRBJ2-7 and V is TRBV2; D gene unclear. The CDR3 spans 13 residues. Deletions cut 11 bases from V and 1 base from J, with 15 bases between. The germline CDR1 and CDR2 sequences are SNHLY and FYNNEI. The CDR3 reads CAASTTVSYEQYF. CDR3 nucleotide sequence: TGTGCCGCCAGCACCACAGTATCCTACGAGCAGTACTTC.

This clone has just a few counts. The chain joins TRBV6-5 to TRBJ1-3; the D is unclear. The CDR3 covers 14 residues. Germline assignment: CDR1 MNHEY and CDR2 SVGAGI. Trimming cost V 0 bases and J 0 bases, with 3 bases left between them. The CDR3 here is CASSYSASGNTIYF. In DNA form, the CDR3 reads TGTGCCAGCAGTTACTCGGCCTCTGGAAACACCATATATTTT.

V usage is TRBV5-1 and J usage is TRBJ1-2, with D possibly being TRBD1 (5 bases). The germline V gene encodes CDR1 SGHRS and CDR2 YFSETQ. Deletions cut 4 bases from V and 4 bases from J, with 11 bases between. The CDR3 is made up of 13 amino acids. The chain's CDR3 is CASSIDSFYGYTF. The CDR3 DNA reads TGCGCCAGCAGCATCGACAGCTTCTATGGCTACACCTTC.

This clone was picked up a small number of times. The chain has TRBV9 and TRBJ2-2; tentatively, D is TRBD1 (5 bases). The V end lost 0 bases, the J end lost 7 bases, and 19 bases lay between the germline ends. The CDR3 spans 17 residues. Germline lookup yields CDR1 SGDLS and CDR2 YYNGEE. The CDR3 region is CASSVEIAGYGGGELFF. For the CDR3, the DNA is TGTGCCAGCAGCGTAGAAATTGCAGGGTATGGTGGCGGGGAGCTGTTTTTT. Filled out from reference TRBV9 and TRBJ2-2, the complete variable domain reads DSGVTQTPKHLITATGQRVTLRCSPRSGDLSVYWYQQSLDQGLQFLIQYYNGEERAKGNILERFSAQQFPDLHSELNLSSLELGDSALYFCASSVEIAGYGGGELFFGEGSRLTVL.